This T cell receptor beta chain was sequenced during a study of cytotoxic CD8 clonotypes in ibrutinib-treated CLL. Library input was around 2 micrograms of DNA from cryopreserved PBMCs. Germline lookup yields CDR1 MNHEY and CDR2 SVGAGI. The J segment lost 5 bases and the V segment lost 2 bases, leaving 5 bases of the junction unmatched. This CDR3 comprises 15 residues. Findings and caveats of the study: Public clonotypes proved infrequent, and on treatment they shrank or remained steady.

Data came from immunoSEQ multiplex PCR; TCRdb stores just in-frame clones and leaves some out. This table has around 92,000 clones, roughly four fifths appearing once. As to this clone: Its antigen is undetermined.

Here the sequenced sample was PBMCs, taken after 24 months of ibrutinib treatment. The receptor was derived from a human donor with chronic lymphocytic leukemia. This chain joins TRBV6-5 and TRBJ1-2; 10 bases align to TRBD1. The CDR3 DNA is TGTGCCAGCAGTTACCCGACAGGGGGCGGGTATGGCTACACCTTC. It yields the protein CASSYPTGGGYGYTF.